These 16 T cell receptor beta chains share one sample of origin, sequenced in a study of T cell clonotyping in hematopoietic cell transplantation. The repertoire was sequenced with immunoSEQ multiplex PCR; TCRdb's copy has only in-frame clones and lacks some. Of about 7,500 clones listed, around nine tenths are singletons. This specimen was PBMCs, taken 180 days after allogeneic stem cell transplant. The receptors originated from a female patient aged 50 to 60 who had an allogeneic stem cell transplant from an unrelated donor, so the T cells may come from the graft donor. Some clones in this sample may be carry-over from other donors' samples.

The chain employs TRBV5-4 and TRBJ1-2, with TRBD1 as a possible D gene (5 bases). Germline V gene data show CDR1 as SGHNT and CDR2 as YYREEE (reference sequence). Trimming removed 4 bases at V and 4 bases at J, with 11 bases between. The CDR3 has 13 amino acids. The CDR3 protein is CASSPGLGYGYTF. Written as DNA, the CDR3 is TGTGCCAGCAGCCCAGGGTTGGGCTATGGCTACACCTTC.

The rearrangement links TRBV30 to TRBJ1-2, with D unresolved. Germline V gives CDR1 GTSNPN, CDR2 SVGIG (reference sequence). V shed 4 bases and J shed 6 bases, with 21 bases lying between them. The CDR3 runs 15 residues. The CDR3 sequence is CAWTLGLFRRDGYTF. In nucleotides, the CDR3 is TGTGCCTGGACCCTAGGACTCTTCAGACGCGATGGCTACACCTTC. The full variable domain, its missing parts supplied by reference TRBV30 and TRBJ1-2, is SQTIHQWPATLVQPVGSPLSLECTVEGTSNPNLYWYRQAAGRGLQLLFYSVGIGQISSEVPQNLSASRPQDRQFILSSKKLLLSDSGFYLCAWTLGLFRRDGYTFGSGTRLTVV.

The J gene is TRBJ1-2, the V gene TRBV11-2; weak D call: TRBD1 (5 bases). Trimming stripped 3 bases from V and 6 bases from J, with 11 bases between. Germline CDR1 and CDR2: SGHAT and FQNNGV. The length of the CDR3 is 13 residues. The CDR3 nucleotides read TGTGCCAGCAGCTTTGGGGCGCGGAATGGCTACACCTTC. This gives the protein CASSFGARNGYTF.

The chain couples TRBV7-9 to TRBJ2-5; possibly TRBD1 for D (6 bases). V was clipped by 0 bases and J by 5 bases, with 22 bases between them. The CDR3 covers 18 residues. Germline assignment: CDR1 SEHNR and CDR2 FQNEAQ (reference sequence). CDR3 nucleotides: TGTGCCAGCAGCTTAGCGCTACTTGGGGGCGCGGTCCGGGAGACCCAGTACTTC. Its translation: CASSLALLGGAVRETQYF.

V gene TRBV2 combines with J gene TRBJ2-5; D is unresolved. Germline V gene lookup returns CDR1 SNHLY and CDR2 FYNNEI. V gave up 3 bases and J gave up 5 bases, with 7 bases separating them. The length of the CDR3 is 12 residues. The chain's CDR3 is CASSENGETQYF. Written as DNA, the CDR3 is TGTGCCAGCAGTGAGAATGGGGAGACCCAGTACTTC.

The chain uses TRBV19 and TRBJ1-1; D is possibly TRBD1 (6 bases). CDR1 LNHDA and CDR2 SQIVND come from the germline V gene (reference sequence). This CDR3 spans 13 amino acids. The ends were cut back, 6 bases at V and 1 base at J, with 9 bases in the middle. The CDR3 region has the DNA TGTGCCAGTAGCCCGGGACAGAACACTGAAGCTTTCTTT. This gives the protein CASSPGQNTEAFF.

The chain combines TRBV18 with TRBJ2-3, with D unclear. The germline V gene encodes CDR1 KGHSH and CDR2 LQKENI. V was clipped by 1 base and J by 0 bases, with 5 bases between them. The length of the CDR3 is 14 residues. The CDR3 sequence: CASSPQRSTDTQYF. In DNA, the CDR3 is TGTGCCAGCTCACCACAACGGAGCACAGATACGCAGTATTTT.

The chain is built from TRBV30 and TRBJ1-2; D is undetermined. Germline V gene data show CDR1 as GTSNPN and CDR2 as SVGIG (reference sequence). This CDR3 is built from 13 residues. V was clipped by 4 bases and J by 1 base, with 10 bases between them. The DNA of the CDR3 is TGTGCCTGGACCATGGGCCTTAACTATGGCTACACCTTC. It yields the protein CAWTMGLNYGYTF.

CDR3 DNA: TGTGCCAGCCGCCCCGGGACAGGGGTCGGAAACACCATATATTTT. This gives the protein CASRPGTGVGNTIYF. The V gene is TRBV27, the J gene TRBJ1-3, with TRBD1 matching 10 bases. The CDR3 extends over 15 amino acids. Trimming removed 8 bases from V and 4 bases from J; junction bases left unmatched: 8. Germline assignment: CDR1 MNHEY and CDR2 SMNVEV (reference sequence).

The rearrangement links TRBV5-8 to TRBJ1-1; TRBD1 matches 8 bases. With 2 bases clipped from V and 4 bases from J, the junction kept 4 bases outside the gene matches. This CDR3 is 14 amino acids long. CDR1 is SGHTS, CDR2 YDEGEE, per germline. DNA for the CDR3: TGTGCCAGCAGCTTCCGACAGGGGAGCACTGAAGCTTTCTTT. It is translated as CASSFRQGSTEAFF.

V gene TRBV18 combines with J gene TRBJ2-7, with a tentative D call TRBD1 (6 bases). CDR1 KGHSH and CDR2 LQKENI come from the germline V gene. CDR3 length: 12 amino acids. Deletions cut 0 bases from V and 9 bases from J, with 9 bases between. The CDR3 DNA reads as TGTGCCAGCTCACCACCGGGGGCAGGGCAGTACTTC. Translated, it gives CASSPPGAGQYF.

This clone was seen a single time. The V gene is TRBV10-2, the J gene TRBJ2-7, with 9 bases identical to TRBD2. V lost 0 bases to trimming and J lost 5 bases; unmatched junction nucleotides: 5. This CDR3 has 15 amino acids. From germline, CDR1 is WSHSY and CDR2 SAAADI. The DNA of the CDR3 is TGCGCCAGCAGTGAGTCACCTAGCGGGATCCACGAGCAGTACTTC. As protein: CASSESPSGIHEQYF.

A single count supports this clone. This sequence joins TRBV10-1 and TRBJ2-7; 9 positions match TRBD2. J gave up 2 bases and V 7 bases, and 3 bases lay outside the gene matches. CDR1 and CDR2 (germline): WNHNN, SYGVQD (reference sequence). The CDR3 contains 13 residues. In DNA form, the CDR3 reads TGCGCCAGCAAGGTAGCGGGGGCCTACGAGCAGTACGTC. Translated: CASKVAGAYEQYV.

V is TRBV11-2 and J is TRBJ1-1, with D unclear. Per germline, CDR1 SGHAT and CDR2 FQNNGV. V was trimmed by 7 bases and J by 0 bases, leaving 18 bases between them. The CDR3 covers 16 residues. CDR3 coding DNA: TGTGCCAGCACCCTTAGGTTGGGGAAGGTGAACACTGAAGCTTTCTTT. Translating it yields CASTLRLGKVNTEAFF.

V gene TRBV5-1 combines with J gene TRBJ1-4; D uncertain. Trimming took 0 bases from V and 6 from J, leaving 15 bases between them. CDR1 and CDR2 from the germline V gene are SGHRS and YFSETQ. This CDR3 region has 16 residues. CDR3: CASSLEGGRFDEKLFF. The CDR3 nucleotides are TGCGCCAGCAGCTTGGAGGGCGGGCGTTTTGATGAAAAACTGTTTTTT.

The chain combines TRBV7-2 with TRBJ1-5; D perhaps matches TRBD1 (5 bases). This CDR3 comprises 15 residues. Trimming pared 4 bases from V and 7 bases from J, leaving 17 bases between. CDR1 is SGHTA and CDR2 is FQGNSA in the germline V gene. CDR3 nucleotides: TGTGCCAGCAGCTCCCGGGGGTCTAGGGACCAGCCCCAGCATTTT. Residues: CASSSRGSRDQPQHF.